Listed below are T cell receptor beta chains from one sample, sequenced in a study of siplizumab effects on memory and regulatory T cells. Sequenced by immunoSEQ multiplex PCR; TCRdb stores in-frame clones only, minus some. The sample lists 100,000 or so clones; 92% were seen once. Material: Tregs sorted from blood. These TCRs come from a human donor in good health. Each CDR3 is given with its conserved first and last residue. Each record gives: V gene, CDR3 protein.

v_call: TRBV5-1; cdr3_aa: CASSARLAGTRADTQYF
v_call: TRBV5-6; cdr3_aa: CASSLAGLAKNIQYF
v_call: TRBV21-1; cdr3_aa: CARRQGPYTDTQYF
v_call: TRBV18; cdr3_aa: CASSPYPWTSGRSNDNEQFF
v_call: TRBV6-1; cdr3_aa: CASSDLLRLGGEQYF
v_call: TRBV6-6; cdr3_aa: CASTRGVLADTQYF
v_call: TRBV6-6; cdr3_aa: CASSYSGRNGYTF
v_call: TRBV5-4; cdr3_aa: CASRPTWGDTQYF
v_call: TRBV19; cdr3_aa: CASSPRGRIEKLFF
v_call: TRBV18; cdr3_aa: CASSPPSGLMVNEQFF
v_call: TRBV5-1; cdr3_aa: CASSPTGDYGYTF
v_call: TRBV7-9; cdr3_aa: CASSLGGIRSYGYTF
v_call: TRBV19; cdr3_aa: CASRIHPGTGNTGELFF
v_call: TRBV6-5; cdr3_aa: CASSRGTGYYGYTF
v_call: TRBV11-2; cdr3_aa: CASSLVDGLSNEQFF
v_call: TRBV19; cdr3_aa: CATQIAGGVPDTQYF
v_call: TRBV29-1; cdr3_aa: CSVGQGLEQYF